This T cell receptor (beta chain) was observed in a study of long-term antiretroviral therapy in people with HIV. The immunoSEQ assay was v3.0, run at survey level. The protocol was immunoSEQ multiplex PCR, while the TCRdb copy is restricted to in-frame clones and leaves out a portion. The sample has roughly 33,000 clones, roughly 80% seen once. Overall study results and limits: Once patients were on ART, diversity went higher but still fell short of transplant donor controls.

Of note for this clone: Its antigen is not known.

Per individual, the PBMC samples numbered at least one pre-ART and at least two post-ART. HIV-positive participants all received treatment in the United States. This sequence originates from a woman between 50 and 59 years old with HIV. The specimen comprised unsorted PBMCs, sampled 2 years after starting antiretroviral therapy.

CDR3 sequence: CASSQAFSVLKGAEAFF. The CDR3 DNA reads as TGTGCCAGCAGCCAAGCCTTTTCCGTACTAAAAGGGGCTGAAGCTTTCTTT. V is TRBV4-2 and J is TRBJ1-1; tentative D call: TRBD1 (5 bases). In germline, CDR1 is LGHNA, CDR2 YNFKEQ. V was pared by 1 base and J by 6 bases, with 21 bases between. This CDR3 spans 17 amino acids.